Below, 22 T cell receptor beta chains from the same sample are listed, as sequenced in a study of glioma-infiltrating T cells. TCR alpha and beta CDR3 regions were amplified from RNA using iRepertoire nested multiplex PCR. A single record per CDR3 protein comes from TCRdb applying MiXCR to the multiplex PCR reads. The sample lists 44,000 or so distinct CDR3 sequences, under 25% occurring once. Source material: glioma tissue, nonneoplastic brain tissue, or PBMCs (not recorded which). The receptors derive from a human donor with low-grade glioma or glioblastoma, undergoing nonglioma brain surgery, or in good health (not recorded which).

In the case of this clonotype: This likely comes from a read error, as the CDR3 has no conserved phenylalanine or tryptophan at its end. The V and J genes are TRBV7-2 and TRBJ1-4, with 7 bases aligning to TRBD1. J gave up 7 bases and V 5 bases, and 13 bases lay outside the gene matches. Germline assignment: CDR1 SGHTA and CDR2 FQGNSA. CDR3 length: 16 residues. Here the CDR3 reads CASSPQTGLGAEKLFS. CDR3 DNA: TGTGCCAGCAGCCCCCAGACAGGGTTGGGGGCTGAAAAACTGTTTTCT.

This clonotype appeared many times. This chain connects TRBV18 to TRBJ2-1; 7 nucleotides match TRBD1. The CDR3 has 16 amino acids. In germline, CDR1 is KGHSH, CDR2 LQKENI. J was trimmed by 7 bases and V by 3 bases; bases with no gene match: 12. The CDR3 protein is CASSPTSGTVGNEQFF. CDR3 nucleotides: TGTGCCAGCTCACCCACTTCCGGGACAGTGGGTAATGAGCAGTTCTTC.

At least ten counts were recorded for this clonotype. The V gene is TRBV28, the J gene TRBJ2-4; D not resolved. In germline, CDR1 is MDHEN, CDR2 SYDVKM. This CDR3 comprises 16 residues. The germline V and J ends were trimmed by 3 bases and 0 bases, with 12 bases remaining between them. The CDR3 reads CASSFGLKAAKNIQYF. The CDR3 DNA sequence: TGTGCCAGCAGTTTCGGATTGAAAGCAGCCAAAAACATTCAGTACTTC.

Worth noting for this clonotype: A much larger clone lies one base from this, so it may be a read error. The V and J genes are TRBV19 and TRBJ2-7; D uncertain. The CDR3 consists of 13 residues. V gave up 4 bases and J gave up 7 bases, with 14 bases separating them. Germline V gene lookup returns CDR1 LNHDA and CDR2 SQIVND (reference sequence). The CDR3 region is CASSRGSYNEQYF. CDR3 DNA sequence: TGTGCCAGTAGTAGGGGATCCTACAATGAGCAGTACTTC.

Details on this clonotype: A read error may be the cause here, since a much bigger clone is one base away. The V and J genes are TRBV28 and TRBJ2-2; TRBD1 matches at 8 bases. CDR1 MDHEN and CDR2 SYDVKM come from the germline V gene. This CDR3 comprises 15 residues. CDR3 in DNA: TGTGCCCGCAGTACACAGGGGGGGAACACCGGGGAGCTGTTTTTT. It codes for CARSTQGGNTGELFF.

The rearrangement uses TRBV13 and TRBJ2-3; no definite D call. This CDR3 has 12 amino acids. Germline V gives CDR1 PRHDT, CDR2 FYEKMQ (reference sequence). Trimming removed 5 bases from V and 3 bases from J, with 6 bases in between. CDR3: CASSTGTDTQYF. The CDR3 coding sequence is TGTGCCAGCAGCACCGGGACAGATACGCAGTATTTT.

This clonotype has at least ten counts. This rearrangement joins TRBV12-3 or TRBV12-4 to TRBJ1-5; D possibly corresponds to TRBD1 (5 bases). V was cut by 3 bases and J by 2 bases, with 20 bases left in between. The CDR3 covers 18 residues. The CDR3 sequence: CASSFDGRDAGGNQPQHF. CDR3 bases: TGTGCCAGCAGTTTCGATGGCAGGGATGCTGGTGGCAATCAGCCCCAGCATTTT.

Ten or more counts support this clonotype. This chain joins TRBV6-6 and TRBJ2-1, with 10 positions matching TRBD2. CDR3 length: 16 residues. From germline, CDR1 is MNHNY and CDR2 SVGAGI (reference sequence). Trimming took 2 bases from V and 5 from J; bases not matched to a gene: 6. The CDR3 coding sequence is TGTGCCAGCAGTTACCTTAGCGGGGGGAGGAACAATGAGCAGTTCTTC. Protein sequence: CASSYLSGGRNNEQFF.

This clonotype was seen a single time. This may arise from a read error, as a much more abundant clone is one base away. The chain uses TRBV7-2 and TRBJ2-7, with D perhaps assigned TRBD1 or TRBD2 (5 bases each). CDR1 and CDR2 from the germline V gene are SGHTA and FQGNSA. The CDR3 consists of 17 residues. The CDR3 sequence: CAGSLGVRVGSSYEQYF. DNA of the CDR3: TGTGCCGGCAGCTTAGGGGTGAGGGTAGGAAGCTCCTACGAGCAGTACTTC.

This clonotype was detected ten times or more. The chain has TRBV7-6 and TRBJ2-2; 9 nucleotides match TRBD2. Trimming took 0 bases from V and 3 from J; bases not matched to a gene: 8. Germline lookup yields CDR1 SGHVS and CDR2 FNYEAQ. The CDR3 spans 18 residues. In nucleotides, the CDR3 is TGTGCCAGCAGCTTAGCGCTTAGCGGGAGCGGAGACACCGGGGAGCTGTTTTTT. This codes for CASSLALSGSGDTGELFF.

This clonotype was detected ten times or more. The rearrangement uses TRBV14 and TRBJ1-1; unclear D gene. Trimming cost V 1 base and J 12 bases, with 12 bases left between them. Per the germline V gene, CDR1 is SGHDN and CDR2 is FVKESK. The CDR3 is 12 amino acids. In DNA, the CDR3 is TGTGCCAGCAGCCAAGTTTTAGGGAGGACTTTCTTT. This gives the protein CASSQVLGRTFF.

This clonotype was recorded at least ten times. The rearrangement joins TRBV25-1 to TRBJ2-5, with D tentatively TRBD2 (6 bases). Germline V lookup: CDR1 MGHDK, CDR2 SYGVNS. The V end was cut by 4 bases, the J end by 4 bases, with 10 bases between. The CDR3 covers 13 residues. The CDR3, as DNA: TGTGCCAGCAGTGGTACTAGCCGAGAGACCCAGTACTTC. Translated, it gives CASSGTSRETQYF.

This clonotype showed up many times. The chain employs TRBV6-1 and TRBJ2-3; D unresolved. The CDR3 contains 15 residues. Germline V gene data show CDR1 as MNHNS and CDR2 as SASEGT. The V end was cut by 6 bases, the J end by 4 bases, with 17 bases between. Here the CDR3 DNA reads TGTGCCAGCAGCCGACACGGACCCTTCCCAGATACGCAGTATTTT. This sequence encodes CASSRHGPFPDTQYF.

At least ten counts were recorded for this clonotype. Written as DNA, the CDR3 is TGCGCCAGCAGCTTGGACGCGGACTATCAGCCCCAGCATTTT. The encoded protein is CASSLDADYQPQHF. The V call is TRBV5-1, the J call TRBJ1-5; D not certain. This CDR3 contains 14 residues. Germline V gene sequence: CDR1 SGHRS, CDR2 YFSETQ. V was clipped by 0 bases and J by 5 bases, with 9 bases between them.

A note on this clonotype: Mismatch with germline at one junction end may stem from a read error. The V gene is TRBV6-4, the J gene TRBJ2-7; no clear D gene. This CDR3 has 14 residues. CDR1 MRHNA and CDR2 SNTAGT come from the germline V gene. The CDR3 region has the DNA TGTGCCAGCAGCTCCCGCTCTCGTTCCTTCGAGCATTACTTC. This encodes CASSSRSRSFEHYF.

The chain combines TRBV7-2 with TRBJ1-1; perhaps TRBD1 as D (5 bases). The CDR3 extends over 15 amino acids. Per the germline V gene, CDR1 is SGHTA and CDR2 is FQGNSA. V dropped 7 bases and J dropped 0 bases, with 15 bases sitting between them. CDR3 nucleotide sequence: TGTGCCAGCACGGGGGTAGCATCGATGAACACTGAAGCTTTCTTT. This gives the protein CASTGVASMNTEAFF.

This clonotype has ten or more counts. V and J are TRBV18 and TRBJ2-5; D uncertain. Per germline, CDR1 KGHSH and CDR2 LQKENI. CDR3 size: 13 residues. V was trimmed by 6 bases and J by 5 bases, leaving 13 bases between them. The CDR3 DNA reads TGTGCCAGCTCTCCGCCCGGTCGTGAGACCCAGTACTTC. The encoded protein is CASSPPGRETQYF.

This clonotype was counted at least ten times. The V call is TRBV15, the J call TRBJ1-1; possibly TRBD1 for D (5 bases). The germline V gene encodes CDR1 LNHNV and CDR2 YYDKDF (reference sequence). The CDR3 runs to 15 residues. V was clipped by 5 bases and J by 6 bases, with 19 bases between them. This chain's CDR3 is CATSPGGVLVAEAFF. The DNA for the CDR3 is TGTGCCACCAGCCCGGGGGGGGTTCTGGTTGCTGAAGCTTTCTTT.

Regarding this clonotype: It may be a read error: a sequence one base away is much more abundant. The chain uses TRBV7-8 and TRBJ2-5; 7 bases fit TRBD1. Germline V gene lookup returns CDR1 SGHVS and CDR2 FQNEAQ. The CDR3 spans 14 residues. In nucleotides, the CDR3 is TGTGCCGGCAGCTTAAGGGACAGACAAGAGACCCAGTACTTC. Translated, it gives CAGSLRDRQETQYF.

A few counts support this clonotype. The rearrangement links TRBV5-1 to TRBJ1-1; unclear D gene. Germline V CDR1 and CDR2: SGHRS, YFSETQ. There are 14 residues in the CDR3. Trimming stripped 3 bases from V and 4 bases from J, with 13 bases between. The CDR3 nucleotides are TGCGCCAGCAGCTCGTCCGCGGCGAGCACTGAAGCTTTCTTT. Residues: CASSSSAASTEAFF.

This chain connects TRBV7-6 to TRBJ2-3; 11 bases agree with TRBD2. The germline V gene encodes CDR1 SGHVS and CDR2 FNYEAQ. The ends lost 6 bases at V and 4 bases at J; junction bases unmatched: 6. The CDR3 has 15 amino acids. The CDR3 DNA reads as TGTGCCAGCAGTAAACTAGCGGGAGAGGCAGATACGCAGTATTTT. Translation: CASSKLAGEADTQYF.

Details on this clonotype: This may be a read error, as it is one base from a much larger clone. CDR3 DNA sequence: TGTGCCAGTAGACCCCCGGGGGGGGAAACTGAAGCTTTCTTT. The encoded protein is CASRPPGGETEAFF. The gene calls are TRBV19 and TRBJ1-1, with TRBD1 as a possible D gene (5 bases). Germline loops: CDR1 LNHDA, CDR2 SQIVND (reference sequence). Trimming took off 6 bases at V and 5 bases at J, with 16 bases between the two ends. This CDR3 has 14 residues.